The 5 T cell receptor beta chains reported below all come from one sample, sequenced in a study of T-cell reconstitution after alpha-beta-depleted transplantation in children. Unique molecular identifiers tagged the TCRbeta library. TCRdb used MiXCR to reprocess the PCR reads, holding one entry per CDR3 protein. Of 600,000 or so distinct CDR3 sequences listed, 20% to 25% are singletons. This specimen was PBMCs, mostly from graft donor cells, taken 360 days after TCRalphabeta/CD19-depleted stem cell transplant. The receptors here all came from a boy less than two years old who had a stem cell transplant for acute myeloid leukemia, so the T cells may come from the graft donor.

The CDR3: CASSVYRNRAGANVLTF. CDR3 DNA: TGTGCCAGCAGTGTTTATCGTAACAGGGCTGGGGCCAACGTCCTGACTTTC. V and J are TRBV9 and TRBJ2-6; D perhaps matches TRBD1 (6 bases). The V gene's germline CDR1 is SGDLS and CDR2 YYNGEE. V was shortened by 5 bases and J by 2 bases, with 17 bases between the two germline ends. The CDR3 extends over 17 amino acids.

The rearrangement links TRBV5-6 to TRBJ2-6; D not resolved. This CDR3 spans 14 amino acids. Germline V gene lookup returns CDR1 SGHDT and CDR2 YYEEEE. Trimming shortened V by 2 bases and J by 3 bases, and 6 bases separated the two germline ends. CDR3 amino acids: CASSFGRGANVLTF. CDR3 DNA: TGTGCCAGCAGCTTCGGGCGTGGGGCCAACGTCCTGACTTTC.

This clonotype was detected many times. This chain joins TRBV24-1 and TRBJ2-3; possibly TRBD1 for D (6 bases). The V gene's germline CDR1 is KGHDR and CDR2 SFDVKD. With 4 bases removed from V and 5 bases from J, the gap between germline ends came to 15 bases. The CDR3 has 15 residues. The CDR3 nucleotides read TGTGCCACCAGTGACCTACAGGGACGTGGAGATACGCAGTATTTT. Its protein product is CATSDLQGRGDTQYF.

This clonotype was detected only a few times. CDR3 DNA sequence: TGTGCCAGCAGCCCTGGACTAGAGAGTTATAGTGAGCAGTTCTTC. Translated, it gives CASSPGLESYSEQFF. The rearrangement joins TRBV6-5 to TRBJ2-1; 7 bases map to TRBD2. Per germline, CDR1 MNHEY and CDR2 SVGAGI. The ends lost 6 bases at V and 9 bases at J; junction bases unmatched: 14. The CDR3 is 15 residues long.

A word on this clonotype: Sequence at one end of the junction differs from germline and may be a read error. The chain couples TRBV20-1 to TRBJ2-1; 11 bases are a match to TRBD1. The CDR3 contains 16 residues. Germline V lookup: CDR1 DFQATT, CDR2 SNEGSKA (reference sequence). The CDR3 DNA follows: TGCTGTGCTAGAGTCCCGGGGACAGGGGGGCGGAATGAGCAGTTCTTC. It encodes CCARVPGTGGRNEQFF.